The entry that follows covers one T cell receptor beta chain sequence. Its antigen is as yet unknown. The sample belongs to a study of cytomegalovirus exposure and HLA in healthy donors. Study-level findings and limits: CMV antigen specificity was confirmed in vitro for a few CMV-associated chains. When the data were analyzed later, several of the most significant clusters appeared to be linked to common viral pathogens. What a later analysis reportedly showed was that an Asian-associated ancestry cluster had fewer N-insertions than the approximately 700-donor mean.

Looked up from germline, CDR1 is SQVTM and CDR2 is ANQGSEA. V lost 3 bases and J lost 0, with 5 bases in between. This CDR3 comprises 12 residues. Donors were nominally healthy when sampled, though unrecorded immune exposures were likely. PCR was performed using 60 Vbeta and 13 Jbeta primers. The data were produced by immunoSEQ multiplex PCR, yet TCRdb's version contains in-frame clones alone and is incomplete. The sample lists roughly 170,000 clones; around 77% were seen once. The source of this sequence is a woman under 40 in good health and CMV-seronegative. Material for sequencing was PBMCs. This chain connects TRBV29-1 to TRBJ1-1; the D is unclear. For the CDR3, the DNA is TGCAGCGTTGATAATTTGAACACTGAAGCTTTCTTT. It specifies CSVDNLNTEAFF.